This is a list of T cell receptor beta chains from one sample in a study of technical replicates of blood from a handful of donors. Some clones are missing from TCRdb's copy, which holds only in-frame ones; the method was immunoSEQ multiplex PCR. The sample carries about 66,000 clones, roughly 90% recorded once. Material: PBMCs. These receptors were taken from a human donor in good health. Some clones in this sample may be carry-over from other donors' samples. CDR3s include the opening cysteine and the closing phenylalanine or tryptophan. D genes are given only for firm matches.

TRBV19,TRBD2,CASSIVGLTNTGELFF
TRBV7-2,NA,CASSLVEAAEAFF
TRBV4-1,TRBD1,CASSRETGNTNQPQHF
TRBV6-5,NA,CASRPPGSTEAFF
TRBV30,NA,CAWSGQIVSNTEAFF
TRBV7-9,TRBD1,CASSRDSKNQPQHF
TRBV7-9,TRBD2,CASSPGLAGGYTDTQYF
TRBV6-5,NA,CASSPGGGYVYTF
TRBV5-4,NA,CASSLEEEQYF
TRBV27,TRBD1,CASSLVDRGQHEQFF
TRBV18,TRBD2,CASSPGLAELYEQYF
TRBV4-3,NA,CASSQERGGYGYTF
TRBV6-6,NA,CASLMSLYEGEQFF
TRBV7-2,TRBD1,CASSSWTGRNTEAFF
TRBV6-4,TRBD2,CASSDSPSGGVGEQFF
TRBV19,NA,CASSWGESLHF
TRBV10-3,NA,CAISESPGYEQYF
TRBV27,NA,CASRGVNNEKLFF
TRBV5-6,NA,CASSKRTITDTQYF
TRBV18,NA,CASSFNAGLTDTQYF
TRBV19,TRBD2,CASMTGRAPSNEQFF
TRBV11-3,NA,CASSLSGDSPLHF
TRBV7-6,NA,CASSLVYGDYGYTF
TRBV5-4,NA,CASSLPRDGQKTQYF
TRBV2,NA,CATLIGNNSPLHF
TRBV28,NA,CASRAGTDLIEQYF
TRBV4-1,NA,CASSQGQSTYEQYF
TRBV13,TRBD2,CASSLGWRELSEQFF
TRBV2,TRBD2,CASNSVAGGLVNIQYF
TRBV7-2,TRBD1,CASSLGGGQGVHEQYF
TRBV27,TRBD1,CASSPAGTGGGNQPQHF
TRBV30,NA,CAWTPSEGELFF
TRBV5-4,NA,CASSYDLLAFGTDTQYF
TRBV10-2,NA,CASRKQVLAPNEQFF
TRBV7-2,TRBD1,CASSLYLVQGALNSPLHF
TRBV7-8,NA,CASSLDRAEETQYF
TRBV9,NA,CASRKSGSPNTGELFF
TRBV19,TRBD1,CASSIGQDTGNTIYF
TRBV9,TRBD2,CASSVGLAGAWDNEQFF
TRBV2,NA,CASGGSTDTQYF
TRBV7-9,TRBD1,CASSPGQINEQFF
TRBV9,TRBD1,CASSTKQGASDSPLHF
TRBV5-6,NA,CASSSFQGQAYEQYF
TRBV11-2,NA,CASSPVIGGEQYF
TRBV30,NA,CAWSVLGNTIYF
TRBV27,NA,CASRETHLSSYNSPLHF
TRBV5-4,NA,CASSLSLAREQFF
TRBV9,NA,CASSPPEGNEQYF
TRBV27,TRBD2,CASSFLAGTNTGELFF
TRBV2,NA,CASRGVGRVSQPQHF
TRBV7-3,TRBD1,CASSLPAPGQGSKETQYF
TRBV10-3,TRBD1,CAISERQGTEAFF
TRBV9,NA,CASSTLEGLGSPLHF